This is a list of T cell receptor beta chains from one sample in a study of CD8 T cells in ankylosing spondylitis. TCRdb independently ran MiXCR on the 5' RACE reads; one entry per CDR3 protein. The sample has about 220,000 distinct CDR3 sequences; 7.3% are singletons. The source material was blood, either unsorted or a sorted T cell fraction (not recorded which). These receptors were taken from a male donor with ankylosing spondylitis. The CDR3 runs from the conserved cysteine through the conserved F or W.

V,J,CDR3
TRBV7-8,TRBJ2-5,CASSLSRGRLRETQYF
TRBV6-5,TRBJ2-7,CASSYSREQYF
TRBV10-3,TRBJ2-1,CAITGYYNEQFF
TRBV3-1,TRBJ1-2,CASSQDGGGNYGYTF
TRBV7-9,TRBJ1-1,CASSSPNGGDTEAFF
TRBV5-1,TRBJ2-3,CASSQEPGLAFTDTQYF
TRBV7-9,TRBJ2-5,CASSPGLAPYQETQYF
TRBV4-3,TRBJ1-4,CASSQDRRGEANEKLFF
TRBV11-2,TRBJ1-1,CASSLETLENMSTEAFF
TRBV28,TRBJ2-7,CASSLLRDVAYEQYF
TRBV12-3/TRBV12-4,TRBJ2-7,CASSFSRLYEQYF
TRBV7-9,TRBJ1-5,CASSSGWDQPQHF
TRBV27,TRBJ1-6,CASSFRDVGSPLHF
TRBV20-1,TRBJ1-2,CSARGTPLLYGYTF
TRBV18,TRBJ2-7,CASSRTGGNEQYF
TRBV12-3/TRBV12-4,TRBJ2-7,CASSYGTAATYEQYF
TRBV29-1,TRBJ2-7,CSAQGGDSRSYEQYF
TRBV19,TRBJ2-1,CASSVGTSGIMNDEQFF
TRBV7-2,TRBJ2-7,CASRRIEDSPYEQYF
TRBV6-1,TRBJ2-2,CASSPTSGSTGELFF
TRBV5-1,TRBJ2-1,CASSLGARNEQFF
TRBV21-1,TRBJ2-5,CASSTGTGGQETQYF
TRBV10-2,TRBJ2-1,CASTLRELAGVSNEQFF
TRBV5-5,TRBJ2-1,CASSLVGRRSSDEQFF
TRBV11-2,TRBJ2-1,CASSLRAGGPGNEQFF
TRBV9,TRBJ1-2,CASSDSDTWLSYGYTF
TRBV7-9,TRBJ1-1,CASSSTRHAFF